The 11 T cell receptor beta chains reported below all come from one sample, sequenced in a study of early T cells in non-severe SARS-CoV-2 infection. In TCRdb, the 5' RACE reads were re-called with MiXCR into one record per CDR3 protein. Of about 130,000 distinct CDR3 sequences in the sample, about 15% were seen once. Input material: whole blood. The receptors originated from an adult who was a healthcare worker with PCR-confirmed SARS-CoV-2 infection or an uninfected control (not recorded which).

This clonotype was found a few times. V is TRBV10-1 and J is TRBJ1-5; 8 bases match TRBD1. Germline V gene lookup returns CDR1 WNHNN and CDR2 SYGVQD (reference sequence). The J segment lost 5 bases and the V segment lost 2 bases, leaving 8 bases of the junction unmatched. The CDR3 length is 16 residues. CDR3 DNA: TGCGCCAGCAGTGAGATGGACAGGGTAGTGGATCAGCCCCAGCATTTT. Protein: CASSEMDRVVDQPQHF.

Written as DNA, the CDR3 is TGTGCCTGGAGTGTACAAGGGGGCGTCGAAGCTTTCTTT. Translating gives CAWSVQGGVEAFF. The V call is TRBV30, the J call TRBJ1-1; 7 bases map to TRBD1. Germline trimming cut 0 bases from V and 8 bases from J; bases unmatched to any gene: 6. The germline gives CDR1 GTSNPN, CDR2 SVGIG (reference sequence). CDR3 length: 13 residues.

The chain links TRBV15 to TRBJ1-5; tentative D call: TRBD1 (6 bases). The CDR3 spans 14 residues. The ends were cut back, 1 base at V and 7 bases at J, with 11 bases in the middle. Per germline, CDR1 LNHNV and CDR2 YYDKDF (reference sequence). CDR3 bases: TGTGCCACCAGCAGAGGCGGGGGCGTCCAGCCCCAGCATTTT. As protein: CATSRGGGVQPQHF.

The chain recombines TRBV29-1 with TRBJ1-2, with a tentative D call TRBD1 (5 bases). This CDR3 contains 12 residues. Germline V gene lookup returns CDR1 SQVTM and CDR2 ANQGSEA. V lost 3 bases to trimming and J lost 6 bases, with 11 bases between them. The CDR3 sequence: CSVERGIDGYTF. CDR3 DNA: TGCAGCGTTGAGAGGGGAATAGATGGCTACACCTTC. Using reference TRBV29-1 and TRBJ1-2 for the parts outside the CDR3, the full variable domain is SAVISQKPSRDICQRGTSLTIQCQVDSQVTMMFWYRQQPGQSLTLIATANQGSEATYESGFVIDKFPISRPNLTFSTLTVSNMSPEDSSIYLCSVERGIDGYTFGSGTRLTVV.

The rearrangement links TRBV5-4 to TRBJ2-5, with 9 positions matching TRBD2. J gave up 1 base and V 1 base, and 5 bases lay outside the gene matches. CDR1 and CDR2 (germline): SGHNT, YYREEE (reference sequence). The CDR3 is 16 amino acids. CDR3 coding DNA: TGTGCCAGCAGCTTGAAAAGCGGGGGGATCCAAGAGACCCAGTACTTC. This codes for CASSLKSGGIQETQYF.

Only a few counts were recorded for this clonotype. The chain combines TRBV5-6 with TRBJ1-2; no firm D call. Germline assignment: CDR1 SGHDT and CDR2 YYEEEE. V shed 4 bases and J shed 5 bases, with 15 bases lying between them. The CDR3 loop spans 14 amino acids. The CDR3 reads CASSPADIWYGYTF. CDR3 nucleotides: TGTGCCAGCAGCCCGGCCGACATATGGTATGGCTACACCTTC.

In its sample, this clonotype was seen a few times. V usage is TRBV12-5 and J usage is TRBJ2-1, with TRBD1 matching over 11 bases. Germline trimming cut 7 bases from V and 6 bases from J; bases unmatched to any gene: 8. Germline V gives CDR1 LGHNT, CDR2 FRNRAP. The CDR3 extends over 15 amino acids. The CDR3 is CASAPSGTGGNEQFF. The CDR3 DNA sequence: TGTGCTAGTGCCCCCTCCGGGACAGGGGGCAATGAGCAGTTCTTC. The whole variable domain, remainder taken from reference TRBV12-5 and TRBJ2-1, is DARVTQTPRHKVTEMGQEVTMRCQPILGHNTVFWYRQTMMQGLELLAYFRNRAPLDDSGMPKDRFSAEMPDATLATLKIQPSEPRDSAVYFCASAPSGTGGNEQFFGPGTRLTVL.

J is TRBJ2-1 and V is TRBV20-1; no clear D. Germline CDR1 reads DFQATT; CDR2 reads SNEGSKA (reference sequence). Trimming cost V 6 bases and J 8 bases, with 14 bases left between them. This CDR3 region has 12 residues. The CDR3 coding sequence is TGCAGTGCCAACCAAGAGGCGGATGAGCAGTTCTTC. It specifies CSANQEADEQFF.

This chain joins TRBV12-3 or TRBV12-4 and TRBJ2-3, with 11 positions matching TRBD1. The CDR3 is made up of 16 amino acids. V shed 5 bases and J 1 base; nucleotides not matched to a gene: 5. CDR3 sequence reads: CASSPRDRGGTDTQYF. Here the CDR3 DNA reads TGTGCCAGCAGTCCCCGGGACAGGGGGGGCACAGATACGCAGTATTTT.

The V gene is TRBV13, the J gene TRBJ1-6, with 9 bases that match TRBD1. Germline V gene data show CDR1 as PRHDT and CDR2 as FYEKMQ (reference sequence). This CDR3 region has 15 residues. Germline trimming cut 3 bases from V and 7 bases from J; bases unmatched to any gene: 4. CDR3 region: CASSFRTGVNSPLHF. The CDR3 DNA reads TGTGCCAGCAGCTTCCGGACAGGGGTCAATTCACCCCTCCACTTT.

J is TRBJ1-6 and V is TRBV6-1; 7 bases match TRBD1. The CDR3 extends over 15 amino acids. Germline V gene data show CDR1 as MNHNS and CDR2 as SASEGT. The junction had 5 bases not matched to a gene; V was cut back by 3 bases and J by 6 bases. CDR3 nucleotides: TGTGCCAGCAGTGAGCAGGGACAGATTAATTCACCCCTCCACTTT. Its translation is CASSEQGQINSPLHF.